The 11 T cell receptor beta chains given below trace back to one sample, sequenced in a study of blood T cell repertoires in COVID-19. Profiled with immunoSEQ multiplex PCR; TCRdb holds only in-frame clones, not every one. The sample records some 160,000 clones, more than 75% being singletons. Sequencing was performed on peripheral blood. The receptors originated from a woman aged 70-85 years with COVID-19, enrolled during active disease.

The chain recombines TRBV7-3 with TRBJ2-3; 7 bases agree with TRBD1. There are 14 residues in the CDR3. The V and J ends lost 1 base and 6 bases, in that order; junction bases with no gene match: 4. Germline lookup yields CDR1 SGHTA and CDR2 FQGTGA. CDR3 region: CASSLRGGADTQYF. The CDR3 region has the DNA TGTGCCAGCAGCTTAAGAGGGGGCGCGGATACGCAGTATTTT.

This chain connects TRBV3-1 (or the pseudogene TRBV3-2) to TRBJ2-5; tentative D call: TRBD2 (6 bases). Germline CDR1 and CDR2: LGHDT and YNNKEL (reference sequence). The CDR3 length is 14 residues. The V end lost 0 bases, the J end lost 5 bases, and 10 bases lay between the germline ends. The CDR3 reads CASSQDWGRETQYF. CDR3 in DNA: TGTGCCAGCAGCCAAGATTGGGGGAGGGAGACCCAGTACTTC.

This clone was seen more than once but under ten times. The chain has TRBV18 and TRBJ2-7; 9 bases are a match to TRBD1. This CDR3 spans 14 amino acids. Germline V lookup: CDR1 KGHSH, CDR2 LQKENI. V lost 4 bases, J lost 4 bases, and 5 bases stayed unmatched. The CDR3 DNA is TGTGCCAGCTCACAATCCGGGACAGGGTACGAGCAGTACTTC. Translating gives CASSQSGTGYEQYF.

V gene TRBV4-2 combines with J gene TRBJ1-6, with D possibly TRBD1 on 5 matching bases. The CDR3 is 16 amino acids. CDR1 and CDR2 (germline): LGHNA, YNFKEQ. V was cut by 0 bases and J by 14 bases, with 20 bases left in between. In DNA form, the CDR3 reads TGTGCCAGCAGCCAAGAGCAATCCAGAGCTCTAGGGGCCCTCCACTTT. Its translation is CASSQEQSRALGALHF.

The rearrangement uses TRBV5-1 and TRBJ1-2; no clear D gene. Germline V gene data show CDR1 as SGHRS and CDR2 as YFSETQ. With 1 base removed from V and 6 bases from J, the gap between germline ends came to 7 bases. The CDR3 length is 12 residues. The CDR3 coding sequence is TGCGCCAGCAGCTTGAGCGGGGATGGCTACACCTTC. This encodes CASSLSGDGYTF.

The chain joins TRBV6-1 to TRBJ2-6, with unresolved D. The CDR3 covers 14 residues. Germline CDR1 is MNHNS and CDR2 is SASEGT. Deletions cut 3 bases from V and 5 bases from J, with 8 bases between. The CDR3 region has the DNA TGTGCCAGCAGTGAGCAGGTTCGGGCCAACGTCCTGACTTTC. It codes for CASSEQVRANVLTF.

For the CDR3, the DNA is TGTGCCAGCAGCCTAGGATCGAGAAAGAACACTGAAGCTTTCTTT. Its translation is CASSLGSRKNTEAFF. V gene TRBV7-9 combines with J gene TRBJ1-1; D is undetermined. Trimming pared 5 bases from V and 1 base from J, leaving 14 bases between. The CDR3 covers 15 residues. Germline-derived CDR1 and CDR2 are SEHNR and FQNEAQ (reference sequence).

This clone came up once. This chain joins TRBV5-6 and TRBJ2-5; D is undetermined. Germline CDR1 and CDR2: SGHDT and YYEEEE. V was pared by 4 bases and J by 1 base, with 2 bases between. The CDR3 is made up of 11 amino acids. The CDR3 bases are TGTGCCAGCAGCCTCCAAGAGACCCAGTACTTC. Protein sequence: CASSLQETQYF. The full variable domain, its missing parts supplied by reference TRBV5-6 and TRBJ2-5, is DAGVTQSPTHLIKTRGQQVTLRCSPKSGHDTVSWYQQALGQGPQFIFQYYEEEERQRGNFPDRFSGHQFPNYSSELNVNALLLGDSALYLCASSLQETQYFGPGTRLLVL.

The chain has TRBV18 and TRBJ2-1; D perhaps matches TRBD2 (5 bases). The CDR3 runs to 13 residues. The ends were cut back, 4 bases at V and 9 bases at J, with 13 bases in the middle. CDR1 KGHSH and CDR2 LQKENI come from the germline V gene. For the CDR3, the DNA is TGTGCCAGCTCACTGGGAGACGGTAGTGAGCAGTTCTTC. Amino acids: CASSLGDGSEQFF.

This chain links TRBV7-2 with TRBJ1-3; D remains unclear. The CDR3 runs to 15 residues. The V and J ends lost 2 bases and 1 base respectively, with 9 bases between them. The germline CDR1 and CDR2 sequences are SGHTA and FQGNSA. The chain's CDR3 is CASSLWSGSGNTIYF. CDR3 coding DNA: TGTGCCAGCAGCTTATGGAGTGGGTCTGGAAACACCATATATTTT. The whole variable domain, filled in from reference TRBV7-2 and TRBJ1-3, reads GAGVSQSPSNKVTEKGKDVELRCDPISGHTALYWYRQSLGQGLEFLIYFQGNSAPDKSGLPSDRFSAERTGGSVSTLTIQRTQQEDSAVYLCASSLWSGSGNTIYFGEGSWLTVV.

The chain recombines TRBV6-4 with TRBJ1-2, with D unresolved. CDR3 length: 14 residues. With 0 bases removed from V and 10 bases from J, the gap between germline ends came to 15 bases. In germline, CDR1 is MRHNA, CDR2 SNTAGT. The CDR3 here is CASSDSPSGGDYTF. CDR3 coding DNA: TGTGCCAGCAGTGACTCTCCGTCCGGCGGGGACTACACCTTC.